These 23 T cell receptor beta chains came from one sample sequenced in a study of blood T cell repertoires in COVID-19. Assay: immunoSEQ multiplex PCR; the TCRdb copy retains only in-frame clones and omits some. The sample records roughly 200,000 clones, around 82% being singletons. The sample taken for sequencing was peripheral blood. Source of these receptors: a woman between 65 and 79 years old with acute or convalescent COVID-19.

This chain uses TRBV3-1 (or the pseudogene TRBV3-2) with TRBJ1-1, with 7 positions matching TRBD1. Germline CDR1 and CDR2: LGHDT and YNNKEL (reference sequence). The CDR3 consists of 14 residues. The J segment lost 1 base and the V segment lost 6 bases, leaving 5 bases of the junction unmatched. This CDR3 reads CASREGQSNTEAFF. The CDR3 DNA reads TGTGCCAGCAGAGAGGGACAGTCGAACACTGAAGCTTTCTTT.

The rearrangement links TRBV9 to TRBJ2-1; D is possibly TRBD2 (5 bases). There are 15 residues in the CDR3. Germline V lookup: CDR1 SGDLS, CDR2 YYNGEE. The V gene lost 0 bases and the J gene lost 7 bases, with 14 bases spanning the gap. The CDR3 region is CASSVGRETWNEQFF. The CDR3 DNA follows: TGTGCCAGCAGCGTAGGAAGGGAGACTTGGAATGAGCAGTTCTTC. Filled out from reference TRBV9 and TRBJ2-1, the complete variable domain reads DSGVTQTPKHLITATGQRVTLRCSPRSGDLSVYWYQQSLDQGLQFLIQYYNGEERAKGNILERFSAQQFPDLHSELNLSSLELGDSALYFCASSVGRETWNEQFFGPGTRLTVL.

This chain uses TRBV20-1 with TRBJ2-2, with TRBD2 matching over 11 bases. Germline V CDR1 and CDR2: DFQATT, SNEGSKA (reference sequence). Trimming cost V 3 bases and J 5 bases; bases outside gene matches: 29. CDR3 size: 23 residues. CDR3 amino acids: CSASPPGRQPTSGSSGWTGELFF. In nucleotides, the CDR3 is TGCAGTGCTAGTCCTCCGGGACGGCAACCAACTAGCGGGAGTTCAGGATGGACCGGGGAGCTGTTTTTT.

V is TRBV3-1 (or the pseudogene TRBV3-2) and J is TRBJ1-5; D is perhaps TRBD1 (5 bases). The germline V gene has CDR1 LGHDT and CDR2 YNNKEL (reference sequence). V lost 5 bases and J lost 4, with 15 bases in between. The CDR3 sequence is 15 residues long. The CDR3 is CASSAGTGGNQPQHF. CDR3 coding DNA: TGTGCCAGCAGCGCCGGGACGGGAGGGAATCAGCCCCAGCATTTT.

This clone was recorded a few times. The J gene is TRBJ1-1, the V gene TRBV5-6; 7 nucleotides line up with TRBD1. The germline V gene encodes CDR1 SGHDT and CDR2 YYEEEE. The V and J ends lost 4 bases and 7 bases, in that order; junction bases with no gene match: 7. This CDR3 region has 13 residues. The CDR3 DNA reads as TGTGCCAGCAGCCCGGGACAGCTCCTTGAAGCTTTCTTT. Translated, it gives CASSPGQLLEAFF.

The chain has TRBV6-1 and TRBJ1-1, with D possibly TRBD1 on 6 matching bases. Trimming took off 3 bases at V and 0 bases at J, with 17 bases between the two ends. CDR1 and CDR2 (germline): MNHNS, SASEGT. CDR3 length: 17 residues. This chain's CDR3 is CASSDPGGRGMNTEAFF. The CDR3 nucleotides are TGTGCCAGCAGTGATCCGGGGGGGCGCGGGATGAACACTGAAGCTTTCTTT.

The gene calls are TRBV10-3 and TRBJ2-7; 11 nucleotides line up with TRBD2. The CDR3 has 16 amino acids. V lost 0 bases, J lost 5 bases, and 6 bases stayed unmatched. Per the germline V gene, CDR1 is ENHRY and CDR2 is SYGVKD. This chain's CDR3 is CAISESSSGRVHEQYF. The CDR3, as DNA: TGTGCCATCAGTGAGTCCAGTAGCGGGAGGGTCCACGAGCAGTACTTC.

The V gene is TRBV7-2, the J gene TRBJ2-1; 9 bases are a match to TRBD2. The CDR3 extends over 17 amino acids. V was pared by 1 base and J by 2 bases, with 6 bases of the junction left unmatched. The germline V gene encodes CDR1 SGHTA and CDR2 FQGNSA. CDR3: CASSLVGVAGAYNEQFF. The CDR3 DNA follows: TGTGCCAGCAGCTTAGTCGGAGTAGCGGGAGCCTACAATGAGCAGTTCTTC.

CDR3 protein: CASSLDGGREKLFF. CDR3 coding DNA: TGTGCCAGCAGTCTCGACGGCGGGCGGGAAAAACTGTTTTTT. This chain joins TRBV28 and TRBJ1-4; D is undetermined. CDR3 size: 14 residues. Germline loops: CDR1 MDHEN, CDR2 SYDVKM. Trimming shortened V by 5 bases and J by 8 bases, and 15 bases separated the two germline ends.

V gene TRBV9 combines with J gene TRBJ2-3; D may be TRBD1 (5 bases). CDR1 and CDR2 (germline): SGDLS, YYNGEE. Trimming left V 5 bases short and J 2 bases short, with 9 bases between. This CDR3 contains 13 residues. The CDR3 region is CASSPGITDTQYF. The CDR3 DNA reads TGTGCCAGCAGTCCAGGGATCACAGATACGCAGTATTTT.

The CDR3, as DNA: TGTGCCAGTAGTATATTAGGGTCCCCGAGGGATAGCAATCAGCCCCAGCATTTT. It yields the protein CASSILGSPRDSNQPQHF. The chain is built from TRBV19 and TRBJ1-5; D unclear. This CDR3 comprises 18 residues. The ends were cut back, 2 bases at V and 0 bases at J, with 17 bases in the middle. Germline CDR1 reads LNHDA; CDR2 reads SQIVND (reference sequence).

The chain employs TRBV12-3 or TRBV12-4 and TRBJ2-7; TRBD2 aligns across 7 bases. The V segment lost 2 bases and the J segment 8 bases; nucleotides outside the gene matches: 6. This CDR3 is built from 13 residues. The CDR3: CASSLQAGNKQYF. CDR3 DNA: TGTGCCAGCAGTTTACAAGCGGGGAATAAGCAGTACTTC.

This chain connects TRBV7-2 to TRBJ2-7; 7 nucleotides match TRBD2. The CDR3 sequence is 12 residues long. Looked up from germline, CDR1 is SGHTA and CDR2 is FQGNSA. The junction had 0 bases not matched to a gene; V was cut back by 4 bases and J by 3 bases. The CDR3 spells CASSWTSYEQYF. CDR3 nucleotides: TGTGCCAGCAGCTGGACTAGCTACGAGCAGTACTTC. Looking up the rest from reference TRBV7-2 and TRBJ2-7 gives the full variable domain: GAGVSQSPSNKVTEKGKDVELRCDPISGHTALYWYRQSLGQGLEFLIYFQGNSAPDKSGLPSDRFSAERTGGSVSTLTIQRTQQEDSAVYLCASSWTSYEQYFGPGTRLTVT.

The chain links TRBV6-4 to TRBJ2-3; D unclear. Trimming stripped 2 bases from V and 5 bases from J, with 8 bases between. This CDR3 is built from 13 residues. Germline V gene data show CDR1 as MRHNA and CDR2 as SNTAGT. CDR3: CASSDDSEDTQYF. CDR3 bases: TGTGCCAGCAGTGACGACTCCGAAGATACGCAGTATTTT.

V and J are TRBV10-2 and TRBJ2-1, with D tentatively TRBD2 (5 bases). The V end lost 4 bases, the J end lost 13 bases, and 14 bases lay between the germline ends. The CDR3 has 12 amino acids. Germline V CDR1 and CDR2: WSHSY, SAAADI. In DNA, the CDR3 is TGCGCCAGCAGTGGAGGGTGGACGAGCCAGTTCTTC. Protein product: CASSGGWTSQFF.

The chain employs TRBV10-1 and TRBJ2-5; 10 bases are shared with TRBD2. The ends lost 5 bases at V and 4 bases at J; junction bases unmatched: 7. This CDR3 comprises 15 residues. Germline loops: CDR1 WNHNN, CDR2 SYGVQD (reference sequence). CDR3 protein: CASSTLAGEGETQYF. The CDR3 nucleotides are TGCGCCAGCAGTACCCTAGCGGGAGAAGGAGAGACCCAGTACTTC.

The chain links TRBV7-6 to TRBJ1-5; the match to TRBD1 covers 8 bases. Unmatched junction bases numbered 12, after V lost 5 bases and J lost 3 bases. Germline lookup yields CDR1 SGHVS and CDR2 FNYEAQ. CDR3 length equals 17 residues. The CDR3 spells CASSANWGQAINQPQHF. CDR3 coding DNA: TGTGCCAGCAGCGCTAATTGGGGACAGGCCATCAATCAGCCCCAGCATTTT.

This chain connects TRBV6-1 to TRBJ1-6, with D possibly matching TRBD1 (5 bases). CDR1 MNHNS and CDR2 SASEGT come from the germline V gene. The V gene lost 1 base and the J gene lost 5 bases, with 9 bases spanning the gap. The CDR3 runs 15 residues. For the CDR3, the DNA is TGTGCCAGCAGTGAAGGTCCCAGGGATAATTCACCCCTCCACTTT. Translating gives CASSEGPRDNSPLHF.

The rearrangement uses TRBV30 and TRBJ1-4, with a tentative D call TRBD1 (6 bases). Trimming removed 4 bases from V and 6 bases from J, with 12 bases in between. The length of the CDR3 is 13 residues. From germline, CDR1 is GTSNPN and CDR2 SVGIG (reference sequence). CDR3 region: CAWTTGPHEKLFF. As DNA, the CDR3 is TGTGCCTGGACGACAGGCCCACATGAAAAACTGTTTTTT.

This clone appeared once. This rearrangement joins TRBV5-4 to TRBJ2-1, with D maybe TRBD2 (6 bases). V was cut by 2 bases and J by 7 bases, with 13 bases left in between. The CDR3 length is 14 residues. Germline V gives CDR1 SGHNT, CDR2 YYREEE (reference sequence). The chain's CDR3 is CASSFPGVRNEQFF. The CDR3 nucleotides read TGTGCCAGCAGCTTCCCGGGAGTCAGGAATGAGCAGTTCTTC.

This clone was counted between two and nine times. The J gene is TRBJ2-1, the V gene TRBV11-2, with TRBD2 identical over 9 bases. Germline V gene sequence: CDR1 SGHAT, CDR2 FQNNGV. V trimming: 5 bases; J trimming: 12 bases; junction bases outside the gene matches: 14. The CDR3 has 15 residues. As DNA, the CDR3 is TGTGCCAGCAGCCCGGGACTAGCCCGATGGGCCGGGCAGTTCTTC. It yields the protein CASSPGLARWAGQFF.

CDR3 loop: CASSLPPGGRSNEQFF. Written as DNA, the CDR3 is TGTGCCAGCAGTTTACCCCCCGGCGGGAGATCGAATGAGCAGTTCTTC. The V gene is TRBV28, the J gene TRBJ2-1; 7 nucleotides match TRBD2. This CDR3 has 16 amino acids. Germline V gene sequence: CDR1 MDHEN, CDR2 SYDVKM. With 2 bases clipped from V and 7 bases from J, the junction kept 11 bases outside the gene matches.

This sequence joins TRBV19 and TRBJ1-1, with a weak D call TRBD1 (5 bases). Germline CDR1 and CDR2: LNHDA and SQIVND (reference sequence). Trimming took 3 bases from V and 3 from J, leaving 20 bases between them. The length of the CDR3 is 17 residues. Written as DNA, the CDR3 is TGTGCCAGTAGTATCCTGTTAACCGGGACTGAGGACACTGAAGCTTTCTTT. Protein sequence: CASSILLTGTEDTEAFF.